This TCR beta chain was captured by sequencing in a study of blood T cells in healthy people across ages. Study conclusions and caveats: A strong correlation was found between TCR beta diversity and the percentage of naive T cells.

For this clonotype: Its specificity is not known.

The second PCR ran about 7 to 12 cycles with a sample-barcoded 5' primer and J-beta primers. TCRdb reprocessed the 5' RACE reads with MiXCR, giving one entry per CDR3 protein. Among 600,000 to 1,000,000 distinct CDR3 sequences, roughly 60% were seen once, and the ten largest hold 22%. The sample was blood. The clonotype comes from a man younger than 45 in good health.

The CDR3 region is CASSPTLGGQFF. The CDR3 nucleotides read TGTGCCAGCAGCCCTACTCTTGGGGGGCAGTTCTTC. The chain is built from TRBV3-1 and TRBJ2-1, with D perhaps given as TRBD1 or TRBD2 (5 bases each). Germline V gene data show CDR1 as LGHDT and CDR2 as YNNKEL (reference sequence). The CDR3 runs 12 residues. V was pared by 4 bases and J by 12 bases, with 13 bases between.